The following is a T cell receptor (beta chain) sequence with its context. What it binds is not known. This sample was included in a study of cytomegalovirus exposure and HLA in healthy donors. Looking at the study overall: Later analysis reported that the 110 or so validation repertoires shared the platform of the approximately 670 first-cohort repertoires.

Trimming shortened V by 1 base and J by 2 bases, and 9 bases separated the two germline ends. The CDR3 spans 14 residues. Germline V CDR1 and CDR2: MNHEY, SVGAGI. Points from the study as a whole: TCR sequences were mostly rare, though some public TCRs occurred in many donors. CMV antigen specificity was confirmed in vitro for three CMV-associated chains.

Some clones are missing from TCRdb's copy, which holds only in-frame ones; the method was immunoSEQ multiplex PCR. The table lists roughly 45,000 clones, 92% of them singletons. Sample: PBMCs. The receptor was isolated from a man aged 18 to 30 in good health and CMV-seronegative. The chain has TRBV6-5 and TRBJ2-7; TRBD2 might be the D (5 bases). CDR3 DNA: TGTGCCAGCAGTTACTTAAGCGGCCCCTACGAGCAGTACTTC. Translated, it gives CASSYLSGPYEQYF.